One TCR beta chain is described in this entry. The data are from a study of blood T cell repertoires in COVID-19. Study-level information: The origin of the acute and convalescent COVID-19 samples was the United States, Italy and Spain. T cells, B-cell-depleted T cells, or PBMCs provided the cDNA or gDNA that served as material.

Under the authors' procedure: Amplifying reference gene primers gave estimates of nucleated cell counts. Clones were read by immunoSEQ multiplex PCR, and TCRdb kept only the in-frame ones, dropping some. V and J calls and clone size come straight from that table; D and trimming were deduced from the DNA. The repertoire holds around 140,000 clones, with approximately 82% as singletons. This receptor was obtained from a human donor in a cohort sampled during active COVID-19. The sample consisted of peripheral blood.

The CDR3 sequence is CASSSRTGRNQPQHF. Written as DNA, the CDR3 is TGTGCCAGCAGCTCCCGGACAGGGAGAAATCAGCCCCAGCATTTT. The V and J genes are TRBV4-2 and TRBJ1-5; 8 bases fit TRBD1. From germline, CDR1 is LGHNA and CDR2 YNFKEQ. The CDR3 extends over 15 amino acids. V was clipped by 5 bases and J by 4 bases; unmatched bases: 7.